These 9 T cell receptor beta chains originate from one sample sequenced in a study of T cell repertoires in cytomegalovirus infection. TCRdb itself ran the reads through MiXCR, one entry per CDR3 protein. This table has about 920,000 distinct CDR3 sequences, roughly 30% appearing once. Their recognized antigens are unknown. Sample: cultured CD8+ T cells from PBMCs, taken from culture after CMV antigen stimulation. These receptors originate from a human donor in good health (CMV status not recorded). Some clones in this sample may be carry-over from other donors' samples.

Details on this clonotype: A read error may be the cause here, since a much bigger clone is one base away. The CDR3 DNA follows: TGTGCCAGCAGTTTCAGTTATCGCGCAGATACGCAGAATTTT. It yields the protein CASSFSYRADTQNF. The chain combines TRBV12-3 or TRBV12-4 with TRBJ2-3; D gene ambiguous. This CDR3 contains 14 residues.

This clonotype occurred a few times. The genes are TRBV6-2 or TRBV6-3 and TRBJ1-5, with 7 bases fitting TRBD1. Losses at the gene ends were 4 bases for V and 7 bases for J; bases not matched to a gene: 10. Germline assignment: CDR1 MNHEY and CDR2 SVGEGT. The length of the CDR3 is 15 residues. This chain's CDR3 is CASSSVIQGIQPQHF. The CDR3 region has the DNA TGTGCCAGCAGTTCTGTGATACAGGGGATCCAGCCCCAGCATTTT.

The chain joins TRBV12-3 or TRBV12-4 to TRBJ1-1; 7 bases agree with TRBD1. J was trimmed by 5 bases and V by 4 bases; bases with no gene match: 10. This CDR3 spans 15 amino acids. For the CDR3, the DNA is TGTGCCAGCAGTTCAACGAGAACAGGGGTGACTGAAGCTTTCTTT. It translates to CASSSTRTGVTEAFF.

This clonotype has a handful of counts. At one of its ends the junction is not consistent with the germline gene, which may arise from a read error. The CDR3 is CASSTRTGGDFLGELFF. The CDR3, as DNA: TGTGCTAGCAGCACGCGGACAGGGGGCGACTTTCTCGGGGAGCTGTTTTTT. V and J are TRBV7-7 and TRBJ2-2, with 11 bases fitting TRBD1. CDR1 and CDR2 (germline): SSHAT, FNYEAQ (reference sequence). The CDR3 consists of 17 residues.

This clonotype has just a few counts. This chain uses TRBV12-3 or TRBV12-4 with TRBJ1-1; D remains ambiguous. This CDR3 has 11 amino acids. V lost 8 bases, J lost 6 bases, and 10 bases lay in between. The CDR3 bases are TGTGCCAGCGGCCGGGAACCTGAAGCTTTCTTT. Protein sequence: CASGREPEAFF.

This clonotype was counted between two and nine times. This sequence joins TRBV19 and TRBJ2-4; tentatively, D is TRBD1 (6 bases). Germline lookup yields CDR1 LNHDA and CDR2 SQIVND (reference sequence). The CDR3 loop spans 16 amino acids. Trimming took 2 bases from V and 5 from J, leaving 16 bases between them. For the CDR3, the DNA is TGTGCCAGTAGTATAAGTCAGGGGCGCATTCAAAACATTCAGTACTTC. The encoded protein is CASSISQGRIQNIQYF.

This chain links TRBV7-3 with TRBJ2-6; possible D gene TRBD2, 6 bases. Trimming cost V 4 bases and J 0 bases, with 16 bases left between them. This CDR3 is 18 amino acids long. Germline V gives CDR1 SGHTA, CDR2 FQGTGA. This chain's CDR3 is CASSSGLNSFSGANVLTF. CDR3 DNA: TGTGCCAGCAGCTCGGGACTTAACTCTTTCTCTGGGGCCAACGTCCTGACTTTC.

This rearrangement joins TRBV14 to TRBJ1-1; D possibly corresponds to TRBD1 (5 bases). CDR1 and CDR2 from the germline V gene are SGHDN and FVKESK. Between the trimmed V and J ends, which lost 0 bases and 8 bases, there was a span of 10 bases. The CDR3 totals 13 residues. CDR3 sequence reads: CASSQDGGIEAFF. CDR3 nucleotide sequence: TGTGCCAGCAGCCAAGACGGGGGGATCGAAGCTTTCTTT.

This sequence joins TRBV9 and TRBJ1-1; perhaps TRBD1 as D (5 bases). The CDR3 runs to 14 residues. Between the trimmed V and J ends, which lost 0 bases and 2 bases, there was a span of 8 bases. Per germline, CDR1 SGDLS and CDR2 YYNGEE. The CDR3 region is CASSVVDINTEAFF. For the CDR3, the DNA is TGTGCCAGCAGCGTAGTGGACATAAACACTGAAGCTTTCTTT.